The sequence of this TCR beta chain was determined in a study of cytomegalovirus exposure and HLA in healthy donors. A word on this clone: Its antigen is not known.

Both 60 Vbeta primers and 13 Jbeta primers went into the PCR. TCRdb's copy holds only in-frame clones and misses some; the assay was immunoSEQ multiplex PCR. This sample yields fewer than 250,000 clones, of which about four fifths are seen a single time; around 3.5% belongs to the top ten. Study observations and caveats: As a later analysis revealed, the rate of TCR association differed by HLA locus, with DRB1 most and HLA-C fewest. Cytomegalovirus status, reportedly, was diagnosed with high specificity and sensitivity by the classifier.

The CDR3 spans 13 residues. Trimming cost V 4 bases and J 2 bases, with 9 bases left between them. The germline V gene encodes CDR1 SGHRS and CDR2 YFSETQ. The sequence derives from a man aged 40-49 years in good health and CMV-seropositive. The sample taken for sequencing was PBMCs. The chain joins TRBV5-1 to TRBJ1-1; D call uncertain. CDR3 loop: CASSEGANTEAFF. As DNA, the CDR3 is TGCGCCAGCAGCGAGGGAGCCAACACTGAAGCTTTCTTT.